These T cell receptor beta chains were read from a single sample in a study of patients and donors after allogeneic stem cell transplantation. Each CDR3 protein is one row after TCRdb ran MiXCR on the RT-PCR reads. The sample yields approximately 200,000 distinct CDR3 sequences, around two fifths seen once. Sequencing used blood, either unsorted or a sorted T cell fraction (not recorded which). The receptors shown here come from a human donor who was either an allogeneic HSCT recipient or a stem cell or donor lymphocyte infusion donor (not recorded which). It is not recorded whose cells these are; they may come from a transplant donor. Both conserved end residues are part of each CDR3. Fields, in order: J gene, D gene, clone size, V gene, CDR3 DNA, CDR3 protein. The D gene is left open where the match is weak. Clone sizes are given selectively: once, few, many, or a class where the clone is expanded.

j_gene: TRBJ1-1
d_gene: -
abundance: few
v_gene: TRBV6-2/TRBV6-3
CDR3nt: TGTGCCAGCAGCCCTGTGAGTAGTAGTGAAGCTTTCTTT
CDR3aa: CASSPVSSSEAFF

j_gene: TRBJ1-2
d_gene: -
abundance: -
v_gene: TRBV5-6
CDR3nt: TGTGCCAGCAGCTTGGTCTCCAGGGGAGACTATGGCTACACCTTC
CDR3aa: CASSLVSRGDYGYTF

j_gene: TRBJ1-4
d_gene: -
abundance: medium-sized
v_gene: TRBV2
CDR3nt: TGTGCCAGCAGGACTCCTCAGGGTGCTGCTGTGAAACTGTTTTTT
CDR3aa: CASRTPQGAAVKLFF

j_gene: TRBJ1-1
d_gene: -
abundance: -
v_gene: TRBV3-1
CDR3nt: TGTGCCAGCAGCCAAGATAACCGGATTGAAGCTTTCTTT
CDR3aa: CASSQDNRIEAFF

j_gene: TRBJ1-5
d_gene: TRBD1
abundance: -
v_gene: TRBV19
CDR3nt: TGTGCCAGTAGTACGGACGGGACAGGGAATCAGCCCCAGCATTTT
CDR3aa: CASSTDGTGNQPQHF

j_gene: TRBJ1-3
d_gene: -
abundance: -
v_gene: TRBV29-1
CDR3nt: TGCAGCGTTCTCGGCAGTACTTTCTCTGGAAACACCATATATTTT
CDR3aa: CSVLGSTFSGNTIYF

j_gene: TRBJ1-2
d_gene: TRBD1
abundance: -
v_gene: TRBV6-5
CDR3nt: TGTGCCAGCAGTTACGCCGGGATCACAGGGGAGGGAGGCTACACCTTC
CDR3aa: CASSYAGITGEGGYTF

j_gene: TRBJ2-1
d_gene: -
abundance: -
v_gene: TRBV19
CDR3nt: TGTGCCAGTAATCTCCAGGGACGGGACAATGAGCAGTTCTTC
CDR3aa: CASNLQGRDNEQFF

j_gene: TRBJ1-5
d_gene: -
abundance: -
v_gene: TRBV12-3/TRBV12-4
CDR3nt: TGTGCCAGCAGTTCCGGGGTCAATCAGCCCCAGCATTTT
CDR3aa: CASSSGVNQPQHF

j_gene: TRBJ2-1
d_gene: TRBD2
abundance: -
v_gene: TRBV29-1
CDR3nt: TGCAGCGTTGAAGTACGCCCGGGACTAGCGGGAAACCGTAATGAGCAGTTCTTC
CDR3aa: CSVEVRPGLAGNRNEQFF

j_gene: TRBJ2-2
d_gene: -
abundance: -
v_gene: TRBV25-1
CDR3nt: TGTGCCAGCACTCTGGGCCCCGACACCGGGGAGCTGTTTTTT
CDR3aa: CASTLGPDTGELFF

j_gene: TRBJ1-2
d_gene: -
abundance: -
v_gene: TRBV4-3
CDR3nt: TGCGCCAGCAGCCAAGAAACGGGCGGCTATGGCTACACCTTC
CDR3aa: CASSQETGGYGYTF

j_gene: TRBJ2-7
d_gene: -
abundance: -
v_gene: TRBV5-4
CDR3nt: TGTGCCAGCAGCTTGAGTACATCCACCTACGAGCAGTACTTC
CDR3aa: CASSLSTSTYEQYF

j_gene: TRBJ2-1
d_gene: TRBD2
abundance: few
v_gene: TRBV12-3/TRBV12-4
CDR3nt: TGTGCCAGCAGCCTCTTATCGGGAGGTTCGAACAATGAGCAGTTCTTC
CDR3aa: CASSLLSGGSNNEQFF

j_gene: TRBJ1-6
d_gene: -
abundance: -
v_gene: TRBV12-3/TRBV12-4
CDR3nt: TGTGCCAGCAGCCTTAGTTTGTCAGGATCCCTCCACTTT
CDR3aa: CASSLSLSGSLHF

j_gene: TRBJ2-1
d_gene: TRBD2
abundance: -
v_gene: TRBV6-5
CDR3nt: TGTGCCAGCAGCCCACCCGGCCAGCGGGGTTTCAATGAGCAGTTCTTC
CDR3aa: CASSPPGQRGFNEQFF

j_gene: TRBJ1-1
d_gene: -
abundance: -
v_gene: TRBV27
CDR3nt: TGTGCCAGCAGTTTGATGGGCCCCGGCACTGAAGCTTTCTTT
CDR3aa: CASSLMGPGTEAFF

j_gene: TRBJ1-4
d_gene: -
abundance: few
v_gene: TRBV2
CDR3nt: TGTGCCAGCAGTGAATGGGACTCTACAATCTCGGATGAAAAACTGTTTTTT
CDR3aa: CASSEWDSTISDEKLFF

j_gene: TRBJ2-4
d_gene: -
abundance: -
v_gene: TRBV18
CDR3nt: TGTGCCAGCTCACCATCCGGGGATCTGGGGAACATTCAGTACTTC
CDR3aa: CASSPSGDLGNIQYF

j_gene: TRBJ1-4
d_gene: -
abundance: few
v_gene: TRBV7-2
CDR3nt: TGTGCCAGCAGCTTATTATCGGGTCGTAATAATGAAAAACTGTTTTTT
CDR3aa: CASSLLSGRNNEKLFF

j_gene: TRBJ1-5
d_gene: -
abundance: few
v_gene: TRBV7-2
CDR3nt: TGTGCCAGCAGCCCCCCGTGGGGTAATCAGCCCCAGCATTTT
CDR3aa: CASSPPWGNQPQHF

j_gene: TRBJ2-7
d_gene: -
abundance: -
v_gene: TRBV10-3
CDR3nt: TGTGCCATCAGTGAGTCGATCACAGGGCACGAGCAGTACTTC
CDR3aa: CAISESITGHEQYF

j_gene: TRBJ2-1
d_gene: -
abundance: few
v_gene: TRBV12-3/TRBV12-4
CDR3nt: TGTGCCAGCAGCCCCGGGGAGCGGCCGTACAATGAGCAGTTCTTC
CDR3aa: CASSPGERPYNEQFF

j_gene: TRBJ1-5
d_gene: -
abundance: many
v_gene: TRBV28
CDR3nt: TGTGCCAGCAGTTTTCGGCAGCCCCAGCATTTT
CDR3aa: CASSFRQPQHF

j_gene: TRBJ1-1
d_gene: -
abundance: few
v_gene: TRBV27
CDR3nt: TGTGCCAGCAGTTTATCGGCACGCTCTGGAGCTTTCTTT
CDR3aa: CASSLSARSGAFF

j_gene: TRBJ2-2
d_gene: -
abundance: few
v_gene: TRBV7-9
CDR3nt: TGTGCCAGCAGCTCCCTAACGGGACTTAACACCGGGGAGCTGTTTTTT
CDR3aa: CASSSLTGLNTGELFF

j_gene: TRBJ2-1
d_gene: -
abundance: few
v_gene: TRBV5-4
CDR3nt: TGTGCCAGCAGCCCCCAGGGTAGCCGGGGCAATGAGCAGTTCTTC
CDR3aa: CASSPQGSRGNEQFF

j_gene: TRBJ2-7
d_gene: -
abundance: -
v_gene: TRBV4-2
CDR3nt: TGTGCCAGCAGCCTGACGGGAGAATCCTACGAGCAGTACTTC
CDR3aa: CASSLTGESYEQYF

j_gene: TRBJ2-5
d_gene: -
abundance: once
v_gene: TRBV25-1
CDR3nt: TGTGCCAGCAGTGATCGGGAATGGGAGACCCAGTACTTC
CDR3aa: CASSDREWETQYF

j_gene: TRBJ1-1
d_gene: -
abundance: -
v_gene: TRBV29-1
CDR3nt: TGCAGCGGTACAGGACCCGCGGAGACTGAAGCTTTCTTT
CDR3aa: CSGTGPAETEAFF

j_gene: TRBJ1-1
d_gene: -
abundance: few
v_gene: TRBV7-9
CDR3nt: TGTGCCAGCAGCTTAGACCAGGGCGGGGGGTCGGCTGAAGCTTTCTTT
CDR3aa: CASSLDQGGGSAEAFF

j_gene: TRBJ2-1
d_gene: -
abundance: -
v_gene: TRBV5-1
CDR3nt: TGCGCCAGCAGCTTTGGGGGGCCGGAGAATGAGCAGTTCTTC
CDR3aa: CASSFGGPENEQFF

j_gene: TRBJ2-7
d_gene: -
abundance: -
v_gene: TRBV3-1
CDR3nt: TGTGCCAGCAGCCAAGGGTCTTACGAGCAGTACTTC
CDR3aa: CASSQGSYEQYF

j_gene: TRBJ1-5
d_gene: -
abundance: few
v_gene: TRBV12-3/TRBV12-4
CDR3nt: TGTGCCAGCAGTTTCTCCCAAGGCTTTAATCAGCCCCAGCATTTT
CDR3aa: CASSFSQGFNQPQHF

j_gene: TRBJ2-7
d_gene: TRBD2
abundance: -
v_gene: TRBV5-1
CDR3nt: TGCGCCAGCAGCTTTGGACTAGCGGAAGACTACGAGCAGTACTTC
CDR3aa: CASSFGLAEDYEQYF

j_gene: TRBJ2-1
d_gene: TRBD1
abundance: -
v_gene: TRBV2
CDR3nt: TGTGCCAGCAGTGAAGGACAGGGACCGCAAGGGTACAATGAGCAGTTCTTC
CDR3aa: CASSEGQGPQGYNEQFF

j_gene: TRBJ2-5
d_gene: -
abundance: few
v_gene: TRBV28
CDR3nt: TGTGCCAGCAGTTTGATCGGACCTGGAGGAGAGACCCAGTACTTC
CDR3aa: CASSLIGPGGETQYF

j_gene: TRBJ2-7
d_gene: TRBD2
abundance: -
v_gene: TRBV15
CDR3nt: TGTGCCACCAGCAGAGGAGCGGGGGAAAGCTCCTACGAGCAGTACTTC
CDR3aa: CATSRGAGESSYEQYF

j_gene: TRBJ1-1
d_gene: TRBD1
abundance: -
v_gene: TRBV9
CDR3nt: TGTGCCAGCAGCACAACAGGGGATTACACTGAAGCTTTCTTT
CDR3aa: CASSTTGDYTEAFF

j_gene: TRBJ2-5
d_gene: -
abundance: few
v_gene: TRBV5-6
CDR3nt: TGTGCCAGCAGCTTGTCACTGGGGAAGGGAGAGACCCAGTACTTC
CDR3aa: CASSLSLGKGETQYF

j_gene: TRBJ1-1
d_gene: TRBD1
abundance: few
v_gene: TRBV4-3
CDR3nt: TGCGCCAGCAGCCAAGATCATGGACAGGGCACTGAAGCTTTCTTT
CDR3aa: CASSQDHGQGTEAFF

j_gene: TRBJ2-3
d_gene: TRBD2
abundance: -
v_gene: TRBV5-1
CDR3nt: TGCGCCAGCAGCTACGGACTAGCGGCCACAGATACGCAGTATTTT
CDR3aa: CASSYGLAATDTQYF

j_gene: TRBJ1-6
d_gene: TRBD1
abundance: -
v_gene: TRBV7-9
CDR3nt: TGTGCCAGCAGTTATATACAGGGGGCAGAATCACCCCTCCACTTT
CDR3aa: CASSYIQGAESPLHF

j_gene: TRBJ2-7
d_gene: -
abundance: -
v_gene: TRBV5-1
CDR3nt: TGCGCCAGCAGCCCGACAAGTTTCTACGAGCAGTACTTC
CDR3aa: CASSPTSFYEQYF

j_gene: TRBJ2-2
d_gene: -
abundance: few
v_gene: TRBV7-9
CDR3nt: TGTGCCAGCAGCCCCCTGGTGGGAAGCGGCGGGGAGCTGTTTTTT
CDR3aa: CASSPLVGSGGELFF